One and the same sample provided the 14 T cell receptor beta chains below, sequenced in a study of cytomegalovirus exposure and HLA in healthy donors. 60 Vbeta and 13 Jbeta primers were used in PCR. The data were produced by immunoSEQ multiplex PCR, yet TCRdb's version contains in-frame clones alone and is incomplete. The repertoire includes roughly 110,000 clones, around 76% of them detected once, and roughly an eighth sits in the top ten. The sequenced sample consisted of PBMCs. The receptors come from a woman aged 40 to 55 in good health and CMV-seropositive.

This sequence joins TRBV10-3 and TRBJ1-1; D ambiguous. Trimming pared 2 bases from V and 4 bases from J, leaving 11 bases between. CDR1 is ENHRY, CDR2 SYGVKD, per germline. CDR3 length: 14 residues. CDR3 nucleotide sequence: TGTGCCATCAGTGAGGGAGGGAGCACCACTGAAGCTTTCTTT. Its protein is CAISEGGSTTEAFF.

The chain carries TRBV5-1 and TRBJ1-1, with unresolved D. CDR3 length equals 13 residues. Germline V CDR1 and CDR2: SGHRS, YFSETQ. The V gene lost 4 bases and the J gene lost 6 bases, with 13 bases spanning the gap. The CDR3 DNA is TGCGCCAGCAGCCCCGACATATTAGCTGAAGCTTTCTTT. The encoded protein is CASSPDILAEAFF.

This chain links TRBV9 with TRBJ1-4; 7 bases align to TRBD1. The V and J ends lost 0 bases and 0 bases, in that order; junction bases with no gene match: 8. The germline gives CDR1 SGDLS, CDR2 YYNGEE. The CDR3 totals 18 residues. The CDR3 region has the DNA TGTGCCAGCAGCGTAGAGGGGGCGACCTTTGCAACTAATGAAAAACTGTTTTTT. As protein: CASSVEGATFATNEKLFF.

The count of this clone is one. V is TRBV7-2 and J is TRBJ2-7, with D hard to call. The CDR3 runs to 13 residues. Between the trimmed V and J ends, which lost 0 bases and 5 bases, there was a span of 8 bases. Looked up from germline, CDR1 is SGHTA and CDR2 is FQGNSA. DNA for the CDR3: TGTGCCAGCAGCTTAGCGCTAGGAAACGAGCAGTACTTC. The encoded protein is CASSLALGNEQYF.

In this sample, this clone turned up a few times. The V gene is TRBV6-4, the J gene TRBJ2-1; 8 bases are shared with TRBD2. The J segment lost 0 bases and the V segment lost 3 bases, leaving 4 bases of the junction unmatched. This CDR3 contains 16 residues. The V gene's germline CDR1 is MRHNA and CDR2 SNTAGT. CDR3 DNA: TGTGCCAGCAGTGAATTAGCGGGGAGCTCCTACAATGAGCAGTTCTTC. The encoded protein is CASSELAGSSYNEQFF.

The CDR3 nucleotides are TGCGCCAGCAGCCTCCTTGGACTAGCGCCACAGTTCTTC. This sequence encodes CASSLLGLAPQFF. This chain joins TRBV4-1 and TRBJ2-1; 9 nucleotides line up with TRBD2. Germline values: CDR1 MGHRA, CDR2 YSYEKL. The CDR3 is made up of 13 amino acids. V shed 4 bases, J shed 13 bases, and the junction held 8 bases outside the gene matches.

The DNA of the CDR3 is TGTGCCAGCAGAACGGGACAGTCAATCAATTCACCCCTCCACTTT. This sequence encodes CASRTGQSINSPLHF. The gene calls are TRBV6-6 and TRBJ1-6; 7 bases are a match to TRBD1. Germline assignment: CDR1 MNHNY and CDR2 SVGAGI (reference sequence). The CDR3 sequence is 15 residues long. The J segment lost 7 bases and the V segment lost 6 bases, leaving 9 bases of the junction unmatched.

The chain recombines TRBV5-1 with TRBJ2-5, with a possible D match to TRBD2 (6 bases). The length of the CDR3 is 16 residues. V lost 0 bases and J lost 1, with 13 bases in between. The V gene's germline CDR1 is SGHRS and CDR2 YFSETQ. In DNA, the CDR3 is TGCGCCAGCAGCTTGGGTCCAGCGGGTCCCCAAGAGACCCAGTACTTC. The encoded protein is CASSLGPAGPQETQYF.

This sequence joins TRBV2 and TRBJ1-6, with D maybe TRBD1 (6 bases). CDR3 length: 14 amino acids. V lost 4 bases, J lost 10 bases, and 14 bases lay in between. Germline CDR1 SNHLY, CDR2 FYNNEI. The CDR3 DNA follows: TGTGCCAGCAGTGCCGCAGGGGTATGGTCACCCCTCCACTTT. Amino acid sequence: CASSAAGVWSPLHF.

V and J are TRBV5-1 and TRBJ2-1; the match to TRBD2 covers 8 bases. The CDR3 length is 16 residues. Germline CDR1 and CDR2: SGHRS and YFSETQ. V lost 0 bases and J lost 5; bases outside the gene matches: 7. CDR3 DNA: TGCGCCAGCAGCTTGGCCCTTTTCGGGGGGGACAATGAGCAGTTCTTC. Translating it yields CASSLALFGGDNEQFF.

This clone was detected ten times or more. J is TRBJ1-6 and V is TRBV4-2, with 10 bases aligning to TRBD1. V lost 4 bases and J lost 7; bases outside the gene matches: 7. Germline assignment: CDR1 LGHNA and CDR2 YNFKEQ. This CDR3 contains 16 residues. CDR3 sequence (DNA): TGTGCCAGCAGCCCCGAACCGGGACAGGGGAATTCACCCCTCCACTTT. Protein sequence: CASSPEPGQGNSPLHF.

The rearrangement links TRBV18 to TRBJ1-6; D not certain. Germline V gene data show CDR1 as KGHSH and CDR2 as LQKENI. V was cut by 4 bases and J by 5 bases, with 12 bases left in between. The CDR3 length is 15 residues. The CDR3 here is CASSLGGQNNSPLHF. The CDR3 DNA follows: TGTGCCAGCTCACTCGGAGGGCAGAATAATTCACCCCTCCACTTT.

The chain carries TRBV11-2 and TRBJ2-2; unclear D gene. The length of the CDR3 is 14 residues. Trimming removed 6 bases from V and 1 base from J, with 9 bases in between. Germline loops: CDR1 SGHAT, CDR2 FQNNGV. The CDR3 coding sequence is TGTGCCAGCAGGCAGTCCCTGAACACCGGGGAGCTGTTTTTT. Protein sequence: CASRQSLNTGELFF.

The V and J genes are TRBV21-1 and TRBJ1-2; the table's D call, TRBD1, was not checked against the DNA. TRBV21-1 is listed as a pseudogene. The CDR3 has 14 amino acids. The chain's CDR3 is CASSRFRGNYGYTF. Here the CDR3 DNA reads TGTGCCAGCAGTCGATTCAGGGGTAACTATGGCTACACCTTC.